Below are 30 T cell receptor beta chains sequenced from a single sample in a study of T cell responses to AZD1222 COVID-19 vaccine. Some clones are missing from TCRdb's copy, which holds only in-frame ones; the method was immunoSEQ multiplex PCR. The table has approximately 150,000 clones, approximately 91% seen once. The sample in question was peripheral blood, obtained 28 days after the second AZD1222 dose. The receptor source for this set is an adult who received the AZD1222 COVID-19 vaccine.

The V gene is TRBV5-1, the J gene TRBJ2-3; 8 bases line up with TRBD1. CDR1 is SGHRS and CDR2 is YFSETQ in the germline V gene. V lost 4 bases, J lost 5 bases, and 6 bases stayed unmatched. CDR3 length: 14 residues. The CDR3 sequence is CASSTGQGGDTQYF. CDR3 DNA sequence: TGCGCCAGCAGCACAGGACAGGGTGGAGATACGCAGTATTTT. The whole variable domain, filled in from reference TRBV5-1 and TRBJ2-3, reads KAGVTQTPRYLIKTRGQQVTLSCSPISGHRSVSWYQQTPGQGLQFLFEYFSETQRNKGNFPGRFSGRQFSNSRSEMNVSTLELGDSALYLCASSTGQGGDTQYFGPGTRLTVL.

V and J are TRBV4-2 and TRBJ2-5; D not resolved. V lost 0 bases, J lost 1 base, and 9 bases lay in between. The germline gives CDR1 LGHNA, CDR2 YNFKEQ. The CDR3 is 15 residues long. As DNA, the CDR3 is TGTGCCAGCAGCCAAGATGCGAGCGCCCAAGAGACCCAGTACTTC. Protein sequence: CASSQDASAQETQYF.

The chain couples TRBV21-1 to TRBJ1-2. TRBV21-1 corresponds to a pseudogene. CDR3 length equals 17 residues. The CDR3 spells CASSKVLVRRRLGGYTF. The CDR3 nucleotides read TGTGCCAGCAGCAAAGTGTTAGTGAGACGACGCCTTGGGGGCTACACCTTC.

The genes are TRBV19 and TRBJ1-5, with unresolved D. This CDR3 region has 17 residues. Germline CDR1 reads LNHDA; CDR2 reads SQIVND (reference sequence). Between the trimmed V and J ends, which lost 6 bases and 1 base, there was a span of 19 bases. DNA of the CDR3: TGTGCCAGTAGCACGGAGGACGAACTACCCAGCAATCAGCCCCAGCATTTT. Amino acids: CASSTEDELPSNQPQHF. Filled out from reference TRBV19 and TRBJ1-5, the complete variable domain reads DGGITQSPKYLFRKEGQNVTLSCEQNLNHDAMYWYRQDPGQGLRLIYYSQIVNDFQKGDIAEGYSVSREKKESFPLTVTSAQKNPTAFYLCASSTEDELPSNQPQHFGDGTRLSIL.

The J gene is TRBJ2-2, the V gene TRBV7-3; D ambiguous. Germline CDR1 and CDR2: SGHTA and FQGTGA. CDR3 size: 13 residues. With 4 bases removed from V and 2 bases from J, the gap between germline ends came to 5 bases. CDR3: CASSSGNTGELFF. CDR3 sequence (DNA): TGTGCCAGCAGCTCGGGCAACACCGGGGAGCTGTTTTTT.

The CDR3 spells CASTAGSDTQYF. CDR3 DNA: TGTGCCAGCACAGCGGGGTCAGATACGCAGTATTTT. This chain uses TRBV6-5 with TRBJ2-3; 7 bases fit TRBD2. Germline-derived CDR1 and CDR2 are MNHEY and SVGAGI. Unmatched junction bases numbered 2, after V lost 7 bases and J lost 4 bases. CDR3 length equals 12 residues.

The chain links TRBV5-1 to TRBJ1-2; 10 bases agree with TRBD1. CDR1 and CDR2 from the germline V gene are SGHRS and YFSETQ. The trim removed 7 bases at V and 5 bases at J, leaving 11 bases unmatched. This CDR3 has 15 amino acids. CDR3 in amino acids: CASRIGTGAGYGYTF. The CDR3 nucleotides are TGCGCCAGCCGAATAGGGACAGGGGCTGGGTATGGCTACACCTTC.

CDR3: CASSLMLAGSYEQYF. The CDR3 coding sequence is TGTGCCAGCAGCTTGATGCTAGCGGGTTCCTACGAGCAGTACTTC. The genes are TRBV5-6 and TRBJ2-7, with TRBD2 identical over 8 bases. Germline V gives CDR1 SGHDT, CDR2 YYEEEE. The length of the CDR3 is 15 residues. J lost 1 base, V lost 1 base, and 4 bases had no gene match.

The table lists this clone with a count of one. The V call is TRBV4-2, the J call TRBJ2-1; a possible D gene is TRBD2 (6 bases). This CDR3 region has 15 residues. The V end lost 4 bases, the J end lost 1 base, and 11 bases lay between the germline ends. The germline CDR1 and CDR2 sequences are LGHNA and YNFKEQ. The CDR3, as DNA: TGTGCCAGCAGCCGACCGGGACTTTCCTACAATGAGCAGTTCTTC. Translated, it gives CASSRPGLSYNEQFF.

This chain connects TRBV28 to TRBJ1-5; 7 bases fit TRBD1. The V segment lost 2 bases and the J segment 6 bases; nucleotides outside the gene matches: 4. This CDR3 comprises 14 residues. CDR1 is MDHEN, CDR2 SYDVKM, per germline. The chain's CDR3 is CASSLTGAGQPQHF. The CDR3 bases are TGTGCCAGCAGTTTAACAGGGGCCGGTCAGCCCCAGCATTTT. Supplemented by reference TRBV28 and TRBJ1-5, the full variable domain reads DVKVTQSSRYLVKRTGEKVFLECVQDMDHENMFWYRQDPGLGLRLIYFSYDVKMKEKGDIPEGYSVSREKKERFSLILESASTNQTSMYLCASSLTGAGQPQHFGDGTRLSIL.

The gene calls are TRBV10-3 and TRBJ2-1; possible D gene TRBD1, 5 bases. V was shortened by 2 bases and J by 3 bases, with 5 bases between the two germline ends. CDR1 ENHRY and CDR2 SYGVKD come from the germline V gene. This CDR3 is built from 13 residues. CDR3 sequence: CAISEQGYNEQFF. DNA for the CDR3: TGTGCCATCAGTGAGCAGGGCTACAATGAGCAGTTCTTC.

J is TRBJ1-2 and V is TRBV15, with unresolved D. The germline gives CDR1 LNHNV, CDR2 YYDKDF (reference sequence). V was pared by 0 bases and J by 5 bases, with 7 bases between. The CDR3 consists of 13 residues. CDR3 bases: TGTGCCACCAGCAGAGAGGCAGGATATGGCTACACCTTC. This gives the protein CATSREAGYGYTF.

This clone has just one count. CDR3 in DNA: TGTGCCACCAGTGATCGGAGCACTCCCTACGAGCAGTACTTC. This sequence encodes CATSDRSTPYEQYF. The chain couples TRBV24-1 to TRBJ2-7; D uncertain. CDR1 KGHDR and CDR2 SFDVKD come from the germline V gene. Trimming stripped 3 bases from V and 2 bases from J, with 10 bases between. This CDR3 has 14 residues.

The V gene is TRBV7-9, the J gene TRBJ2-7; D not resolved. V was trimmed by 2 bases and J by 8 bases, leaving 10 bases between them. CDR3 length equals 12 residues. From germline, CDR1 is SEHNR and CDR2 FQNEAQ (reference sequence). In nucleotides, the CDR3 is TGTGCCAGCAGCTTATCTTTTGGGCAGCAGTACTTC. This translates into CASSLSFGQQYF.

The chain recombines TRBV28 with TRBJ2-4; 12 bases are a match to TRBD1. The CDR3 is 17 amino acids. V shed 4 bases, J shed 4 bases, and the junction held 8 bases outside the gene matches. The V gene's germline CDR1 is MDHEN and CDR2 SYDVKM. This chain's CDR3 is CASSYRGQGALKNIQYF. CDR3 in DNA: TGTGCCAGCAGTTACCGGGGACAGGGGGCGCTGAAAAACATTCAGTACTTC. The entire variable domain, with the rest obtained from reference TRBV28 and TRBJ2-4, is as follows: DVKVTQSSRYLVKRTGEKVFLECVQDMDHENMFWYRQDPGLGLRLIYFSYDVKMKEKGDIPEGYSVSREKKERFSLILESASTNQTSMYLCASSYRGQGALKNIQYFGAGTRLSVL.

The chain joins TRBV7-2 to TRBJ1-1; maybe TRBD1 (6 bases). Germline lookup yields CDR1 SGHTA and CDR2 FQGNSA. Trimming shortened V by 0 bases and J by 5 bases, and 10 bases separated the two germline ends. The CDR3 totals 14 residues. The CDR3 region is CASSLAAQGTEAFF. The CDR3 DNA sequence: TGTGCCAGCAGCTTAGCGGCACAGGGTACTGAAGCTTTCTTT.

The chain combines TRBV21-1 with TRBJ1-1; the table gives TRBD1 as D, unverified against the DNA. TRBV21-1 is listed as a pseudogene. The CDR3 loop spans 17 amino acids. The CDR3 DNA is TGTGCCGACCACGGTGGGACAATCAAGTATGTCGTTGATGAAGCTTTCTTT. As protein: CADHGGTIKYVVDEAFF.

This chain uses TRBV29-1 with TRBJ2-3; perhaps TRBD2 as D (5 bases). CDR1 and CDR2 from the germline V gene are SQVTM and ANQGSEA. This CDR3 is 13 amino acids long. V lost 4 bases and J lost 6, with 14 bases in between. As DNA, the CDR3 is TGCAGCGTTGGGCAACTTGGCGGGGATACGCAGTATTTT. Protein sequence: CSVGQLGGDTQYF.

The chain carries TRBV5-5 and TRBJ1-4, with D possibly being TRBD1 (6 bases). Germline V gene lookup returns CDR1 SGHKS and CDR2 YYEKEE (reference sequence). V lost 6 bases and J lost 3, with 12 bases in between. The CDR3 totals 14 residues. The CDR3 reads CASNRGTPNEKLFF. The CDR3 DNA follows: TGTGCCAGCAACCGTGGGACACCTAATGAAAAACTGTTTTTT.

The chain links TRBV29-1 to TRBJ1-2; maybe TRBD1 (6 bases). V gave up 6 bases and J gave up 4 bases, with 27 bases separating them. This CDR3 has 17 residues. Germline V gives CDR1 SQVTM, CDR2 ANQGSEA. The CDR3 DNA reads as TGCAGCGTGGGCCAGGAGCAGGGGCCATCAAATTTCTATGGCTACACCTTC. Protein: CSVGQEQGPSNFYGYTF.

The chain recombines TRBV2 with TRBJ1-5, with D unclear. The V gene's germline CDR1 is SNHLY and CDR2 FYNNEI. V shed 6 bases and J shed 7 bases, with 16 bases lying between them. The CDR3 is 14 amino acids. CDR3 sequence: CASSETVREQPQHF. The DNA of the CDR3 is TGTGCCAGCAGCGAAACGGTGAGGGAACAGCCCCAGCATTTT.

The V and J genes are TRBV9 and TRBJ1-2; D not resolved. Between the trimmed V and J ends, which lost 0 bases and 5 bases, there was a span of 5 bases. The CDR3 length is 12 residues. Germline assignment: CDR1 SGDLS and CDR2 YYNGEE. The CDR3 is CASSVDPYGYTF. The CDR3 coding sequence is TGTGCCAGCAGCGTAGATCCGTATGGCTACACCTTC.

This clone has more than one count but fewer than ten. The chain recombines TRBV27 with TRBJ1-2; TRBD1 matches at 7 bases. CDR3 length: 17 residues. The germline V gene has CDR1 MNHEY and CDR2 SMNVEV (reference sequence). The trim removed 6 bases at V and 2 bases at J, leaving 15 bases unmatched. The CDR3 here is CASRGFGDRVRNYGYTF. CDR3 nucleotides: TGTGCCAGCAGGGGTTTTGGCGACAGGGTCAGGAACTATGGCTACACCTTC.

This clone was detected once. This chain uses TRBV13 with TRBJ1-2, with 10 positions matching TRBD1. Germline V gives CDR1 PRHDT, CDR2 FYEKMQ (reference sequence). The CDR3 has 14 residues. J was trimmed by 6 bases and V by 4 bases; bases with no gene match: 5. The CDR3 region has the DNA TGTGCCAGCAGCTCCCGACAGGGGGCGGATGGCTACACCTTC. This codes for CASSSRQGADGYTF.

Only one count was recorded for this clone. CDR3 in DNA: TGTGCCAGCAGCCCACGGGGGTCCGGGGAGCTGTTTTTT. Encoded protein: CASSPRGSGELFF. V gene TRBV5-4 combines with J gene TRBJ2-2; a weak D match, TRBD2 (6 bases). Looked up from germline, CDR1 is SGHNT and CDR2 is YYREEE (reference sequence). The ends were cut back, 4 bases at V and 6 bases at J, with 10 bases in the middle. The CDR3 covers 13 residues.

The chain is built from TRBV11-2 and TRBJ2-7, with 9 bases identical to TRBD1. Per germline, CDR1 SGHAT and CDR2 FQNNGV. This CDR3 comprises 14 residues. V was clipped by 3 bases and J by 5 bases; unmatched bases: 5. The CDR3 sequence is CASSFGQGLNEQYF. In nucleotides, the CDR3 is TGTGCCAGCAGCTTCGGACAGGGGCTTAACGAGCAGTACTTC. Full variable domain (missing parts from reference TRBV11-2 and TRBJ2-7): EAGVAQSPRYKIIEKRQSVAFWCNPISGHATLYWYQQILGQGPKLLIQFQNNGVVDDSQLPKDRFSAERLKGVDSTLKIQPAKLEDSAVYLCASSFGQGLNEQYFGPGTRLTVT.

This sequence joins TRBV5-4 and TRBJ1-1; no definite D call. Germline V lookup: CDR1 SGHNT, CDR2 YYREEE (reference sequence). Trimming cost V 4 bases and J 2 bases, with 15 bases left between them. The CDR3 has 15 residues. The CDR3, as DNA: TGTGCCAGCAGCGTGGAGGGTTCAAGAAACACTGAAGCTTTCTTT. It encodes CASSVEGSRNTEAFF.

The J gene is TRBJ2-4, the V gene TRBV19; either TRBD1 or TRBD2 may fit D (6 bases each). Germline values: CDR1 LNHDA, CDR2 SQIVND (reference sequence). The CDR3 is 16 residues long. CDR3 sequence reads: CGVRDMVGRAKNIQYF. CDR3 coding DNA: TGTGGAGTACGGGACATGGTGGGGAGGGCCAAAAACATTCAGTACTTC.

The rearrangement links TRBV7-8 to TRBJ2-7; 14 bases are shared with TRBD2. V shed 8 bases and J 4 bases; nucleotides not matched to a gene: 7. Germline CDR1 and CDR2: SGHVS and FQNEAQ. The length of the CDR3 is 15 residues. The CDR3 nucleotides are TGTGCCAGCGCTAGGACTAGCGGGAGGCGGTACGAGCAGTACTTC. Its protein product is CASARTSGRRYEQYF.

This clone was recorded a few times. The chain uses TRBV5-1 and TRBJ1-1; D unresolved. The germline CDR1 and CDR2 sequences are SGHRS and YFSETQ. The V end lost 0 bases, the J end lost 6 bases, and 6 bases lay between the germline ends. CDR3 length: 12 residues. The CDR3 spells CASSLEGPEAFF. The CDR3 DNA follows: TGCGCCAGCAGCTTGGAGGGTCCTGAAGCTTTCTTT.